There are many counts of the clone carrying this T cell receptor (beta chain). In germline, CDR1 is SGHVS, CDR2 FNYEAQ. The J segment lost 4 bases and the V segment lost 0 bases, leaving 5 bases of the junction unmatched. There are 17 residues in the CDR3. Per the authors' pipeline: Sampled TCR counts reached a median of roughly 100,000 per sample, with values ranging from about 20,000 to 750,000. Each CDR3 protein is one row after TCRdb ran MiXCR on the RACE reads. These V and J calls derive from TCRdb rather than the authors' analysis. This table holds about 70,000 distinct CDR3 sequences, approximately 9.4% found once. This sample is drawn from a study of human T cells and chemical hapten exposure. Time point specified: patch test 1, 2 weeks after DPC sensitization. The treatment was: therapeutic diphenylcyclopropenone sensitization with weekly scalp DPC.

This chain connects TRBV7-6 to TRBJ2-1; 11 bases agree with TRBD1. This TCR came from a woman aged 40 to 49 with alopecia areata. Some clones in this sample may be carry-over from other donors' samples. Source: whole blood, taken in connection with sensitization to the hapten diphenylcyclopropenone (DPC). CDR3 sequence reads: CASSLAGGTGGYNEQFF. The CDR3 DNA follows: TGTGCCAGCAGCTTAGCGGGGGGGACAGGGGGATACAATGAGCAGTTCTTC.